This record covers a single TCR beta chain. The data originate from a study of blood T cell repertoires in COVID-19. Study as a whole: Both acute and convalescent COVID-19 samples were obtained from the United States, Italy and Spain. T cells, B-cell-depleted T cells, or PBMCs supplied cDNA or gDNA.

Per the authors' pipeline: Counts of nucleated cells, estimated from reference gene primer amplification, were obtained. The data were produced by immunoSEQ multiplex PCR, yet TCRdb's version contains in-frame clones alone and is incomplete. V and J calls and clone size are given by that table; D and trimming were obtained from the DNA. The profile shows 180,000 or so clones, almost 85% of them singletons. Germline assignment: CDR1 SQVTM and CDR2 ANQGSEA. Between the trimmed V and J ends, which lost 3 bases and 2 bases, there was a span of 9 bases. The CDR3 is made up of 13 amino acids. The sequencing sample was made of peripheral blood. The sequence was collected from a man aged 35-49 years who had recovered from COVID-19. The V gene is TRBV29-1, the J gene TRBJ2-3; D is possibly TRBD2 (6 bases). The DNA for the CDR3 is TGCAGCGTTGAGGAGGGAGCCACAGATACGCAGTATTTT. As protein: CSVEEGATDTQYF.